Included here is one TCR beta chain sequence, with context. Its antigen is still unknown. One entry per CDR3 protein results from TCRdb running MiXCR on the 5' RACE reads. This repertoire shows 200,000 to 250,000 distinct CDR3 sequences, under 12% found once; its top ten account for approximately 2.8%. This record belongs to a study of T-cell memory formation after mild COVID-19. Findings and limits, study-wide: Within pre-infection memory, some responding clones were found, suggesting cross-reactive memory joined.

V was cut by 11 bases and J by 1 base, with 14 bases left in between. Germline CDR1 MNHEY, CDR2 SVGEGT. The CDR3 is 13 residues long. This sequence originates from a man aged 18 to 29 who had mild COVID-19 (a few samples of this study predate the infection). Cell type and time point are not known. The sequencing input was PBMCs or a T cell subset sorted from them (not recorded which). J is TRBJ1-1 and V is TRBV6-2 or TRBV6-3; D is uncertain. The DNA of the CDR3 is TGTGCCGGATCCCGGACGGAGAACACTGAAGCTTTCTTT. As protein: CAGSRTENTEAFF.